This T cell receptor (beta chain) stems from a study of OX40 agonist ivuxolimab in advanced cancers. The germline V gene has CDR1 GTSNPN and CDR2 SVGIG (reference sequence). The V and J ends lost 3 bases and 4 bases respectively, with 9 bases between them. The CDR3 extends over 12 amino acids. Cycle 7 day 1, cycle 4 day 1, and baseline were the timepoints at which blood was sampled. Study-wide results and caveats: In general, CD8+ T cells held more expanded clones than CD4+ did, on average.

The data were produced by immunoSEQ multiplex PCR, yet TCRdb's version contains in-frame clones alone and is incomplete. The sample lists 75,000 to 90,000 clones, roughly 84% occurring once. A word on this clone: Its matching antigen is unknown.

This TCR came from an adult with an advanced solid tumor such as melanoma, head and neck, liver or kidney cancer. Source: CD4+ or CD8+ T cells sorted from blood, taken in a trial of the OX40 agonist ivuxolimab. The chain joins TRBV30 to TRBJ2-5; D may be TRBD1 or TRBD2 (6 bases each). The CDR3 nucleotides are TGTGCCTGGAGGGGGGGCGGAGAGACCCAGTACTTC. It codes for CAWRGGGETQYF.